These T cell receptor beta chains were read from a single sample in a study of blood T cell repertoires in COVID-19. The table came from immunoSEQ multiplex PCR; TCRdb's copy has only in-frame clones and leaves some out. The sample has 450,000 or so clones; 89% are singletons. The sequencing sample was made of peripheral blood. The origin of the receptors is a middle-aged woman with COVID-19, enrolled during active disease. Both conserved end residues are part of each CDR3. Each record gives: clone size, D gene, J gene, V gene, CDR3 protein, CDR3 DNA. D genes are given only for firm matches. Only some rows state a clone size, as once, few, many or a class for expanded clones.

NA | NA | TRBJ1-2 | TRBV28 | CASSSSTWLVYGYTF | TGTGCCAGCAGTTCCTCCACGTGGCTCGTCTATGGCTACACCTTC
NA | NA | TRBJ1-1 | TRBV28 | CASSLGRATEAFF | TGTGCCAGCAGTTTGGGCAGGGCCACTGAAGCTTTCTTT
NA | TRBD1 | TRBJ1-4 | TRBV4-2 | CASSQDGQGDEKLFF | TGTGCCAGCAGCCAAGATGGACAGGGGGATGAAAAACTGTTTTTT
NA | NA | TRBJ2-7 | TRBV19 | CASSVHYGRRGSYEQYF | TGTGCCAGTAGTGTCCACTATGGAAGGAGAGGGTCCTACGAGCAGTACTTC
NA | TRBD1 | TRBJ1-4 | TRBV28 | CASSSPLPPGQGGEKLFF | TGTGCCAGCAGTTCCCCTTTGCCCCCAGGACAGGGAGGGGAAAAACTGTTTTTT
NA | TRBD2 | TRBJ2-7 | TRBV7-6 | CASSLESTGGIVEQYF | TGTGCCAGCAGCTTAGAGTCCACGGGAGGAATTGTCGAGCAGTACTTC
NA | TRBD1 | TRBJ1-1 | TRBV19 | CASSITGAGTAEAFF | TGTGCCAGTAGTATAACAGGGGCGGGAACTGCTGAAGCTTTCTTT
once | NA | TRBJ1-2 | TRBV7-6 | CASSLSDNLYGYTF | TGTGCCAGCAGCTTATCCGACAACCTTTATGGCTACACCTTC
few | TRBD1 | TRBJ2-7 | TRBV6-5 | CASSKLWTGAVGQYF | TGTGCCAGCAGTAAACTTTGGACAGGGGCCGTCGGGCAGTACTTC
NA | NA | TRBJ1-3 | TRBV6-6 | CASRPGFSSGNTIYF | TGTGCCAGCAGACCCGGGTTCAGCTCTGGAAACACCATATATTTT
few | NA | TRBJ1-4 | TRBV30 | CAWSGQGSNEKLFF | TGTGCCTGGAGTGGGCAGGGTTCTAATGAAAAACTGTTTTTT
NA | TRBD1 | TRBJ1-2 | TRBV7-2 | CASSLVGQATHGYTF | TGTGCCAGCAGCTTAGTCGGACAGGCTACGCATGGCTACACCTTC
NA | NA | TRBJ1-1 | TRBV7-9 | CASSPQGKDTEAFF | TGTGCCAGCAGCCCCCAGGGGAAGGACACTGAAGCTTTCTTT
NA | NA | TRBJ2-5 | TRBV7-9 | CASSLAAGPPRTQYF | TGTGCCAGCAGCTTAGCGGCAGGGCCCCCGCGAACCCAGTACTTC
NA | NA | TRBJ1-2 | TRBV5-4 | CASSLVDDTGYTF | TGTGCCAGCAGCTTAGTAGATGACACGGGGTACACCTTC
few | TRBD1 | TRBJ1-5 | TRBV27 | CASSLYGRGLGQPQHF | TGTGCCAGCAGTTTATATGGCAGGGGGCTGGGTCAGCCCCAGCATTTT
NA | TRBD2 | TRBJ2-3 | TRBV9 | CASSVGTSGALGTQYF | TGTGCCAGCAGCGTAGGGACTAGCGGGGCGTTGGGTACGCAGTATTTT
NA | TRBD1 | TRBJ2-3 | TRBV14 | CASSVRDRGTDTQYF | TGTGCCAGCAGCGTCCGGGACAGGGGCACAGATACGCAGTATTTT
NA | TRBD1 | TRBJ1-6 | TRBV5-6 | CASSLRTGPNYNSPLHF | TGTGCCAGCAGCCTCCGGACAGGTCCGAACTACAATTCACCCCTCCACTTT
NA | TRBD2 | TRBJ2-7 | TRBV27 | CASSLYLAGGTYEQYF | TGTGCCAGCAGTTTATACCTAGCGGGAGGAACCTACGAGCAGTACTTC
NA | TRBD1 | TRBJ1-4 | TRBV5-4 | CASSRTPTGGGEKLFF | TGTGCCAGCAGCCGGACACCGACAGGGGGTGGGGAAAAACTGTTTTTT
NA | TRBD1 | TRBJ2-1 | TRBV7-2 | CASSLALYRGLRTSYSHNEQFF | TGTGCCAGCAGCTTAGCCCTATACAGGGGGCTTAGGACTAGTTACTCCCACAATGAGCAGTTCTTC
NA | TRBD1 | TRBJ1-2 | TRBV19 | CASSSYRGRRDGYTF | TGTGCCAGTAGTAGTTACAGGGGGCGCCGGGATGGCTACACCTTC
NA | TRBD1 | TRBJ2-5 | TRBV28 | CASSLSDDTKRGQTEQETQYF | TGTGCCAGCAGTTTATCAGACGACACAAAACGGGGACAGACAGAGCAAGAGACCCAGTACTTC
NA | TRBD1 | TRBJ1-3 | TRBV30 | CAWSPSGGFRNTIYF | TGTGCCTGGAGTCCCTCAGGGGGGTTTAGAAACACCATATATTTT
NA | NA | TRBJ1-5 | TRBV7-2 | CASSFPVGPQHF | TGTGCCAGCAGCTTTCCCGTCGGGCCCCAGCATTTT
NA | NA | TRBJ2-3 | TRBV29-1 | CSVENPGGTDTQYF | TGCAGCGTTGAAAATCCGGGGGGCACAGATACGCAGTATTTT
NA | TRBD2 | TRBJ2-1 | TRBV5-8 | CASSFPLSVAGAYNEQFF | TGTGCCAGCAGCTTTCCCCTCTCGGTTGCGGGGGCCTACAATGAGCAGTTCTTC
once | TRBD1 | TRBJ2-1 | TRBV9 | CASSPSRGFGLESFF | TGTGCCAGCAGCCCCAGCAGGGGGTTTGGGCTCGAATCCTTCTTC
NA | TRBD1 | TRBJ2-7 | TRBV6-5 | CASSTMTGVQSEQYF | TGTGCCAGCAGTACCATGACAGGGGTTCAATCCGAGCAGTACTTC
NA | NA | TRBJ2-3 | TRBV16 | CASSQWAASTDTQYF | TGTGCCAGCAGCCAATGGGCAGCTAGCACAGATACGCAGTATTTT
NA | TRBD2 | TRBJ2-2 | TRBV19 | CASSRREGRTGELFF | TGTGCCAGTAGTAGGAGGGAGGGCCGAACCGGGGAGCTGTTTTTT
NA | NA | TRBJ1-5 | TRBV28 | CASSFMGALANQPQHF | TGTGCCAGCAGTTTCATGGGGGCCCTCGCCAATCAGCCCCAGCATTTT
NA | NA | TRBJ2-5 | TRBV9 | CASSVGADQETQYF | TGTGCCAGCAGCGTAGGAGCGGACCAAGAGACCCAGTACTTC
NA | TRBD1 | TRBJ1-5 | TRBV27 | CASRTGGAGQPQHF | TGTGCCAGCAGGACAGGGGGCGCGGGTCAGCCCCAGCATTTT
NA | TRBD1 | TRBJ1-3 | TRBV6-1 | CASSSLDRALDTIYF | TGTGCCAGCAGTTCCCTGGACAGGGCATTGGACACCATATATTTT
NA | NA | TRBJ1-1 | TRBV27 | CASSLSGGSGAFF | TGTGCCAGCAGTTTATCGGGGGGAAGCGGGGCTTTCTTT
NA | TRBD2 | TRBJ2-7 | TRBV6-5 | CASSPGLAGVGEQYF | TGTGCCAGCAGCCCGGGACTAGCGGGAGTTGGCGAGCAGTACTTC
NA | TRBD1 | TRBJ1-4 | TRBV4-3 | CASSQAQGGAEKLFF | TGCGCCAGCAGCCAAGCCCAGGGGGGAGCTGAAAAACTGTTTTTT
NA | TRBD2 | TRBJ2-3 | TRBV7-2 | CASSFSGGFTDTQYF | TGTGCCAGCAGCTTCAGCGGGGGGTTTACAGATACGCAGTATTTT
NA | TRBD1 | TRBJ2-3 | TRBV11-2 | CASSSQTGNPSTDTQYF | TGTGCCAGCAGCTCCCAGACAGGGAACCCTAGCACAGATACGCAGTATTTT
once | NA | TRBJ1-3 | TRBV12-3/TRBV12-4 | CASRVSGNTIYF | TGTGCCAGCCGTGTCTCTGGAAACACCATATATTTT
NA | TRBD1 | TRBJ1-4 | TRBV9 | CASSRDRGREKLFF | TGTGCCAGCAGCCGGGACAGGGGGCGTGAAAAACTGTTTTTT
NA | TRBD2 | TRBJ2-3 | TRBV7-3 | CASSSDSGGPGDTQYF | TGTGCCAGCAGCTCCGATAGCGGGGGGCCGGGAGATACGCAGTATTTT
once | NA | TRBJ1-5 | TRBV4-3 | CASSQGREGIWGSNQPQHF | TGCGCCAGCAGCCAAGGAAGAGAGGGTATTTGGGGAAGCAATCAGCCCCAGCATTTT
NA | NA | TRBJ1-6 | TRBV5-6 | CASSLDRSRDSPLHF | TGTGCCAGCAGCTTGGACAGGAGTAGAGATTCACCCCTCCACTTT
NA | NA | TRBJ1-1 | TRBV11-2 | CASSLSSIRGNTEAFF | TGTGCCAGCAGCTTATCTAGTATTCGCGGGAACACTGAAGCTTTCTTT
NA | NA | TRBJ2-1 | TRBV10-3 | CAITTRGVYDEQFF | TGTGCCATCACTACCAGGGGCGTTTACGATGAGCAGTTCTTC
NA | NA | TRBJ1-4 | TRBV10-3 | CASRDLQGRELFF | TGTGCCTCCAGGGACCTACAGGGACGGGAACTGTTTTTT
NA | NA | TRBJ2-7 | TRBV28 | CASSLWGVGSYEQYF | TGTGCCAGCAGTCTGTGGGGGGTTGGCTCCTACGAGCAGTACTTC
NA | TRBD1 | TRBJ2-7 | TRBV7-9 | CASSLTRDRVNEQYF | TGTGCCAGCAGCTTAACGCGGGACAGGGTTAACGAGCAGTACTTC
NA | NA | TRBJ1-6 | TRBV5-5 | CASSLDRSYSPLHF | TGTGCCAGCAGCTTGGACAGGTCCTATTCACCCCTCCACTTT
NA | TRBD2 | TRBJ2-5 | TRBV5-6 | CASSLTSGSETQYF | TGTGCCAGCAGCTTGACTAGCGGGAGTGAGACCCAGTACTTC
NA | TRBD1 | TRBJ1-3 | TRBV13 | CASSPGTAGVDTIYF | TGTGCCAGCAGCCCTGGGACAGCCGGCGTGGACACCATATATTTT
NA | NA | TRBJ1-2 | TRBV7-6 | CASSPRLAGNNYGYTF | TGTGCCAGCAGCCCCCGGCTTGCAGGGAACAACTATGGCTACACCTTC
NA | NA | TRBJ2-1 | TRBV6-5 | CASTQPPENEQFF | TGTGCCAGCACCCAGCCCCCGGAGAATGAGCAGTTCTTC
once | TRBD2 | TRBJ2-1 | TRBV5-1 | CASSRASGGYNEQFF | TGCGCCAGCAGTCGGGCTAGCGGGGGGTACAATGAGCAGTTCTTC
NA | NA | TRBJ1-5 | TRBV6-5 | CASSYAVYQPQHF | TGTGCCAGCAGTTACGCAGTTTATCAGCCCCAGCATTTT
NA | TRBD1 | TRBJ1-5 | TRBV4-3 | CASSQEAGGRLNQPQHF | TGCGCCAGCAGCCAAGAGGCAGGGGGTCGACTCAATCAGCCCCAGCATTTT
NA | TRBD2 | TRBJ2-3 | TRBV11-2 | CASSSPSGGARDTQYF | TGTGCCAGCAGCTCCCCTAGCGGGGGAGCCCGGGATACGCAGTATTTT